These 11 T cell receptor beta chains came from one sample sequenced in a study of T cell changes during pregnancy in multiple sclerosis. TCRdb's copy holds only in-frame clones and misses some; the assay was immunoSEQ multiplex PCR. The profile shows about 42,000 clones, roughly 95% of them singletons. Sequencing was performed on peripheral blood, taken in the second trimester of pregnancy. Receptors originate from a female donor with multiple sclerosis, enrolled in a pregnancy study.

This clone has just one count. This chain links TRBV10-3 with TRBJ2-1; D is perhaps TRBD2 (6 bases). Between the trimmed V and J ends, which lost 3 bases and 1 base, there was a span of 10 bases. Germline loops: CDR1 ENHRY, CDR2 SYGVKD. The CDR3 contains 15 residues. CDR3 protein: CAISDGAGSYNEQFF. In DNA, the CDR3 is TGTGCCATCAGTGACGGGGCGGGATCCTACAATGAGCAGTTCTTC.

CDR3 region: CASRGTANYGYTF. The DNA of the CDR3 is TGTGCCAGCAGGGGGACAGCTAACTATGGCTACACCTTC. The chain couples TRBV2 to TRBJ1-2, with TRBD1 identical over 7 bases. The germline CDR1 and CDR2 sequences are SNHLY and FYNNEI. CDR3 length: 13 residues. Trimming at V came to 6 bases and at J to 0 bases, leaving 1 base not matched to a gene.

The rearrangement links TRBV5-1 to TRBJ2-3, with D tentatively TRBD1 (6 bases). The germline CDR1 and CDR2 sequences are SGHRS and YFSETQ. The V end was cut by 0 bases, the J end by 0 bases, with 14 bases between. This CDR3 comprises 17 residues. The CDR3 here is CASSLVPGQTSTDTQYF. CDR3 in DNA: TGCGCCAGCAGCTTGGTTCCAGGACAGACTAGCACAGATACGCAGTATTTT.

The V call is TRBV5-1, the J call TRBJ1-1, with TRBD1 identical over 7 bases. Germline lookup yields CDR1 SGHRS and CDR2 YFSETQ. The trim removed 2 bases at V and 7 bases at J, leaving 14 bases unmatched. The CDR3 length is 16 residues. The CDR3 region is CASSFGNRGSGGEAFF. The DNA for the CDR3 is TGCGCCAGCAGCTTTGGGAACAGGGGATCCGGTGGTGAAGCTTTCTTT.

This clone was seen a single time. The V and J genes are TRBV7-9 and TRBJ1-3; 7 bases agree with TRBD1. J lost 4 bases, V lost 5 bases, and 5 bases had no gene match. Germline CDR1 reads SEHNR; CDR2 reads FQNEAQ (reference sequence). The CDR3 covers 14 residues. The CDR3 DNA reads TGTGCCAGCAGCCGTCCGGGACAGGGAAACACCATATATTTT. Translating it yields CASSRPGQGNTIYF.

The rearrangement uses TRBV27 and TRBJ2-7, with TRBD1 identical over 7 bases. CDR1 is MNHEY and CDR2 is SMNVEV in the germline V gene (reference sequence). The CDR3 loop spans 15 amino acids. Trimming took 8 bases from V and 5 from J; bases not matched to a gene: 15. CDR3 loop: CASSYTGAYRDEQYF. The CDR3 DNA follows: TGTGCCAGCTCTTACACAGGGGCTTATAGGGACGAGCAGTACTTC.

V and J are TRBV2 and TRBJ2-1; 9 positions agree with TRBD2. The CDR3 loop spans 14 amino acids. Germline V gene data show CDR1 as SNHLY and CDR2 as FYNNEI. V lost 4 bases to trimming and J lost 4 bases; unmatched junction nucleotides: 2. The CDR3 here is CASSGGGVYNEQFF. In DNA form, the CDR3 reads TGTGCCAGCAGTGGCGGGGGGGTTTACAATGAGCAGTTCTTC. The full variable domain, with the rest looked up from reference TRBV2 and TRBJ2-1, is EPEVTQTPSHQVTQMGQEVILRCVPISNHLYFYWYRQILGQKVEFLVSFYNNEISEKSEIFDDQFSVERPDGSNFTLKIRSTKLEDSAMYFCASSGGGVYNEQFFGPGTRLTVL.

The chain couples TRBV5-1 to TRBJ1-2; D remains ambiguous. Trimming removed 9 bases at V and 0 bases at J, with 12 bases between. From germline, CDR1 is SGHRS and CDR2 YFSETQ. The CDR3 contains 13 residues. The CDR3 sequence: CATAREANYGYTF. CDR3 in DNA: TGCGCCACCGCCCGCGAGGCTAACTATGGCTACACCTTC.

The chain recombines TRBV6-1 with TRBJ1-3; the D gene is possibly TRBD1 (5 bases). With 3 bases removed from V and 2 bases from J, the gap between germline ends came to 11 bases. This CDR3 spans 15 amino acids. The germline gives CDR1 MNHNS, CDR2 SASEGT. The DNA for the CDR3 is TGTGCCAGCAGTGACAGCGGGACTCCTGGAAACACCATATATTTT. Protein: CASSDSGTPGNTIYF.

CDR3 in amino acids: CASSPPQGLGYGYTF. In DNA form, the CDR3 reads TGTGCCAGCTCACCACCCCAGGGGTTAGGCTATGGCTACACCTTC. This sequence joins TRBV18 and TRBJ1-2; possible D gene TRBD1, 6 bases. The CDR3 consists of 15 residues. Germline V CDR1 and CDR2: KGHSH, LQKENI. V was clipped by 0 bases and J by 4 bases, with 12 bases between them.

The V call is TRBV7-9, the J call TRBJ1-2; TRBD1 is a possible D gene (6 bases). The CDR3 runs to 16 residues. Trimming cost V 3 bases and J 0 bases, with 14 bases left between them. CDR1 SEHNR and CDR2 FQNEAQ come from the germline V gene (reference sequence). CDR3 region: CASSFGWDTANYGYTF. In DNA form, the CDR3 reads TGTGCCAGCAGCTTCGGTTGGGACACAGCTAACTATGGCTACACCTTC.